The TCR beta chain under discussion was sequenced for a study of OX40 agonist ivuxolimab in advanced cancers. Points from the study as a whole: The study found among the lowest clonal expansion in partial responders at 0.1-3.0 mg/kg.

This table comes from immunoSEQ multiplex PCR, and its TCRdb copy is limited to in-frame clones, with some not included. The sample comprises roughly 29,000 clones, 70% to 90% of which are singletons, and 25% to 30% rests with the top ten. Patients were ineligible given autoimmune disease history or systemic immunosuppression. The investigators sampled blood at baseline, at cycle 4 day 1, and at cycle 7 day 1. Germline CDR1 reads MNHEY; CDR2 reads SMNVEV (reference sequence). V was clipped by 3 bases and J by 5 bases; unmatched bases: 8. The CDR3 covers 16 residues. Concerning this clone itself: Antigen unknown.

This chain joins TRBV27 and TRBJ2-2; 8 bases agree with TRBD1. Here the sequenced sample was CD4+ or CD8+ T cells sorted from blood, taken in a trial of the OX40 agonist ivuxolimab. This TCR derives from an adult with an advanced solid tumor such as melanoma, head and neck, liver or kidney cancer. CDR3 in amino acids: CASSFNRGILTGELFF. The CDR3 DNA sequence: TGTGCCAGCAGTTTTAACAGGGGGATACTTACCGGGGAGCTGTTTTTT.